These 4 T cell receptor beta chains were all obtained from the same sample, sequenced in a study of PD-L1 blockade in urothelial cancer. The time point denotes: pretreatment peripheral blood. Sequencing used immunoSEQ multiplex PCR; TCRdb keeps in-frame clones, though not all of them. The data contain approximately 51,000 clones, 70% to 90% of them seen just once; the ten biggest clones take up approximately 23%. The sequencing here drew on PBMCs, taken around atezolizumab (anti-PD-L1) treatment. These receptors were taken from a man aged 55-75 years with urothelial cancer.

This sequence joins TRBV2 and TRBJ2-2; 8 nucleotides agree with TRBD1. There are 16 residues in the CDR3. The V and J ends lost 5 bases and 4 bases, in that order; junction bases with no gene match: 9. Germline V gene data show CDR1 as SNHLY and CDR2 as FYNNEI. CDR3 sequence reads: CASSKPQGASTGELFF. The CDR3 DNA is TGTGCCAGCAGTAAGCCCCAGGGGGCGAGCACCGGGGAGCTGTTTTTT.

DNA of the CDR3: TGTGCCTGGAGTCCGGGACATAACCCCTATGGCTACACCTTC. This gives the protein CAWSPGHNPYGYTF. V and J are TRBV30 and TRBJ1-2; the D gene is possibly TRBD1 (6 bases). V was clipped by 2 bases and J by 4 bases, with 14 bases between them. The CDR3 runs to 14 residues. Germline CDR1 reads GTSNPN; CDR2 reads SVGIG (reference sequence).

The chain has TRBV19 and TRBJ2-1; a possible D gene is TRBD1 (6 bases). CDR1 and CDR2 from the germline V gene are LNHDA and SQIVND (reference sequence). Between the trimmed V and J ends, which lost 5 bases and 6 bases, there was a span of 17 bases. The CDR3 runs 15 residues. In nucleotides, the CDR3 is TGTGCCAGTAGTCTGGGGGCGCGGTCATCCAATGAGCAGTTCTTC. Translation: CASSLGARSSNEQFF.

V gene TRBV5-6 combines with J gene TRBJ2-7; 10 nucleotides agree with TRBD1. The CDR3 sequence is 14 residues long. CDR1 is SGHDT and CDR2 is YYEEEE in the germline V gene. The V and J ends lost 4 bases and 1 base, in that order; junction bases with no gene match: 2. This CDR3 reads CASSLDRGSYEQYF. The CDR3 DNA reads as TGTGCCAGCAGCCTGGACAGGGGGTCCTACGAGCAGTACTTC. The full variable domain, with the rest looked up from reference TRBV5-6 and TRBJ2-7, is DAGVTQSPTHLIKTRGQQVTLRCSPKSGHDTVSWYQQALGQGPQFIFQYYEEEERQRGNFPDRFSGHQFPNYSSELNVNALLLGDSALYLCASSLDRGSYEQYFGPGTRLTVT.